This T cell receptor (beta chain) is from a study of shared clonotypes between healthy human individuals (dated by TCRdb to 2020 to 2022). Some background on the complete study: The cohort comprised a couple of women and three men aged 18 to 49 years. Per donor, three plates each were used for CD4 naive and CD4 memory, two for CD8 naive, and one for CD8 memory. The study deeply sequenced blood TCR repertoires of about five healthy adults to estimate repertoire size and the extent of clonotype sharing between individuals. Different laboratories and diverse techniques were used to prepare libraries and sequence TCR repertoires, to increase sequencing depth and limit assay-specific biases. Leukapheresis yielded between about 0.8 and 9.5 billion PBMCs per donor.

Using the deep immunoSEQ assay, TCR CDR3 regions were amplified from genomic DNA by multiplex PCR. For each cell subset, the extracted genomic DNA was distributed evenly across all wells of several immunoSEQ 96-well plates, and each plate served as one replicate. For sorted subsets, each replicate PCR was loaded with roughly 190 ng genomic DNA, equivalent to 30,000 or so T cell genomes. The purified libraries were quantified using a Qubit 3.0 fluorometer, sized with a Bioanalyzer 2100, and then quantified again using the KAPA Library Quantification kit. Every immunoSEQ 96-well plate was sequenced on a separate single-read 150-cycle Illumina NextSeq 550 flow cell. From the authors' description of their analysis: Because the immunoSEQ output held only junctional sequences and lacked quality scores, the filtering could not match the filtering applied to full-length reads. Sequences were annotated with PyIR, a Python wrapper for IgBLAST v1.9, and V/J genes and CDR3 were assigned using IMGT germline references. Any read was removed if the V/J assignment was weak (E-value above 1e-6), the CDR3 was missing, or the read contained stop codons, out-of-frame junctions, or ambiguous translated residues. V3J clonotypes were defined as sequences sharing the same inferred V gene, J gene, and CDR3 amino acid sequence. Percentage overlap between repertoires was calculated by dividing the number of shared unique clonotypes by the size of the smaller repertoire. RTK rarefaction, the Chao1 estimator, and Recon v2.1 estimates of unobserved clonotypes were used to assess repertoire richness. OLGA was used to compute generation probabilities for all TCRbeta clonotypes that the gDNA method yielded from a handful of donors. The table comes from immuneACCESS by way of TCRdb, which keeps in-frame sequences with V and J called. Part of the clones is missing from these tables; in studies checked, under half for an unresolved V gene and the rest for unknown reasons. V, J and clone size were drawn from that table, and D and trimming were deduced from the DNA. Recorded for this sample are over a million clones; 75% to 80% of them occurred a single time. Of the sample, 0.55% to 0.7% is held by the ten largest clones.

Paper-wide results and their limitations: Rarefaction of sorted-subset datasets indicated incomplete sequencing despite the large sequencing depth. Because the study included a small number of donors, the genetic and exposure-history diversity represented was limited. Based on pairwise subsampling, the degree of clonotype sharing among donors was expected to be affected by sequencing depth. Larger estimated clonotype richness was generally found for naive subsets than for memory subsets. Sampling was restricted to blood, and TCR repertoires in tissues likely differ from the TCR repertoires found in blood. Clonotypes shared by all four sorted-subset donors showed higher generation probabilities than non-shared clonotypes. Across a few donors, around 5.4% of naive CD4, roughly 3.3% of naive CD8, about 2.3% of memory CD4, and 0.4% of memory CD8 clonotypes were shared.

Notes on this clone: Its target antigen remains unknown. No base quality information exists; no much larger clone differs at one position.

V sheds 0 bases and J sheds 4 bases, leaving 11 bases between their ends. The CDR3 goes from the cysteine to the phenylalanine over 14 residues. The CDR3 DNA has 42 bases and is translated from base 1. CDR1 SGDLS and CDR2 YYNGEE were looked up in the germline V gene. The donors were healthy, HIV-negative adults with no recently reported acute infections or vaccinations. Every donor was a Caucasian adult living in Nashville, Tennessee, USA. CD4+ T cells were enriched through magnetic negative selection, after which naive cells were positively selected on CD45RA and the remaining negative fraction served as the memory subset. Blood was obtained by leukapheresis, after which PBMCs were separated by Ficoll-Histopaque density gradient centrifugation and cryopreserved in liquid nitrogen vapor phase. Purity and quantity of every magnetically sorted T cell population were checked by analytical flow cytometry. Genomic DNA was isolated from each sorted fraction and quantified by UV absorbance on a Nanodrop 2000c.

This clonotype was obtained from a man aged 18 to 30 in good health. Some clones in this sample may be carry-over from other donors' samples. The chain couples TRBV9 to TRBJ2-7, with the D gene too uncertain to name. The specimen sequenced was memory CD4+ T cells from PBMCs. This sample's cell subset or site label indicates: CD45RA-negative fraction. The DNA sequence reads TGTGCCAGCAGCGTAGGCAAGGCTTGGTACGAGCAGTACTTC. Translated, this gives CASSVGKAWYEQYF.